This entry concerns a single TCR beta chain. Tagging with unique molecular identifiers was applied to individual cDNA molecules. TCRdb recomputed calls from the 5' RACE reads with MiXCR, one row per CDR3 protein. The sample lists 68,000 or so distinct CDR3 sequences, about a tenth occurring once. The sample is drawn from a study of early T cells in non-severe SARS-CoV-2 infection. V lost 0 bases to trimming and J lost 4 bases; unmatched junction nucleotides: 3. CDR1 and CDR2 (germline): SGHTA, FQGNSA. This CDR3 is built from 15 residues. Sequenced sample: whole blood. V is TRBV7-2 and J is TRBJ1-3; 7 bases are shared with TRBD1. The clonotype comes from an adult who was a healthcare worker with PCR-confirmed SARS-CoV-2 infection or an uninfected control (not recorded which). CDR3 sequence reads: CASSLATGRGNTIYF. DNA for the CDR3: TGTGCCAGCAGCTTAGCGACAGGGAGAGGAAACACCATATATTTT.